These 2 T cell receptor beta chains originate from one sample sequenced in a study of cytomegalovirus exposure and HLA in healthy donors. In the PCR, 60 Vbeta and 13 Jbeta primers were used. Libraries were prepared by immunoSEQ multiplex PCR; TCRdb keeps only in-frame clonotypes and omits some of them. Its table records about 77,000 clones. Sequences were obtained from PBMCs. The receptors stem from a man aged 50-59 years in good health and CMV-seropositive.

The rearrangement joins TRBV27 to TRBJ2-7, with a possible D match to TRBD1 (6 bases). The V and J ends lost 6 bases and 2 bases respectively, with 14 bases between them. From germline, CDR1 is MNHEY and CDR2 SMNVEV (reference sequence). The CDR3 sequence is 14 residues long. CDR3 in amino acids: CASRRDTGAYEQYF. CDR3 sequence (DNA): TGTGCCAGCAGACGGGACACTGGCGCCTACGAGCAGTACTTC.

The rearrangement uses TRBV5-1 and TRBJ1-6, with D unclear. The CDR3 length is 16 residues. CDR1 and CDR2 from the germline V gene are SGHRS and YFSETQ. Trimming took off 0 bases at V and 8 bases at J, with 15 bases between the two ends. Written as DNA, the CDR3 is TGCGCCAGCAGCTTGGCCGTTCGGGGTAATGATTCACCCCTCCACTTT. This sequence encodes CASSLAVRGNDSPLHF.